The 19 T cell receptor beta chains below all came from one sample that was sequenced in a study of shared clonotypes between healthy human individuals. CD45RO-negative CD8 cells positively selected for CCR7 made up the naive population, which excluded terminally differentiated effector memory CD45RA+ cells. The assay was immunoSEQ multiplex PCR, and TCRdb's table has in-frame clones only and misses some. The sample consists of millions of clones, about 94% of them appearing once. The sample was naive CD8+ T cells sorted from blood. The receptors derive from a man aged 18 to 29 in good health.

This chain joins TRBV13 and TRBJ2-2; 7 bases map to TRBD1. CDR1 is PRHDT and CDR2 is FYEKMQ in the germline V gene (reference sequence). J was trimmed by 4 bases and V by 0 bases; bases with no gene match: 5. The CDR3 has 16 residues. CDR3 in DNA: TGTGCCAGCAGCTTAGGACCCGACAGGGTCACCGGGGAGCTGTTTTTT. Translation: CASSLGPDRVTGELFF.

The chain employs TRBV30 and TRBJ2-2, with D tentatively TRBD2 (5 bases). The CDR3 runs to 12 residues. V lost 8 bases and J lost 6, with 13 bases in between. Germline loops: CDR1 GTSNPN, CDR2 SVGIG (reference sequence). In nucleotides, the CDR3 is TGTGCCGCGGGTGCTGGCTCCGGGGAGCTGTTTTTT. Translation gives CAAGAGSGELFF.

The J gene is TRBJ2-3, the V gene TRBV2; no clear D gene. V lost 3 bases and J 5 bases, leaving 15 bases between the germline ends. Germline V gene data show CDR1 as SNHLY and CDR2 as FYNNEI. There are 15 residues in the CDR3. The CDR3 bases are TGTGCCAGCAGTGACTCCAGCGCGAGTATAGATACGCAGTATTTT. Its protein product is CASSDSSASIDTQYF.

The V call is TRBV5-1, the J call TRBJ2-1, with TRBD2 matching over 11 bases. This CDR3 is 16 amino acids long. Trimming removed 6 bases from V and 4 bases from J; junction bases left unmatched: 9. Germline lookup yields CDR1 SGHRS and CDR2 YFSETQ. CDR3 protein: CASTTSGRPLYNEQFF. In DNA form, the CDR3 reads TGCGCCAGCACAACTAGCGGGAGACCCTTGTACAATGAGCAGTTCTTC.

The genes are TRBV28 and TRBJ2-7, with a possible D match to TRBD2 (5 bases). Trimming removed 3 bases at V and 5 bases at J, with 14 bases between. This CDR3 spans 14 amino acids. Per germline, CDR1 MDHEN and CDR2 SYDVKM. Here the CDR3 DNA reads TGTGCCAGCAGTTTCTCCCTGGCGGGCCACGAGCAGTACTTC. Its protein product is CASSFSLAGHEQYF.

The rearrangement links TRBV5-1 to TRBJ2-7, with D possibly matching TRBD2 (5 bases). Trimming pared 0 bases from V and 4 bases from J, leaving 8 bases between. The CDR3 covers 13 residues. CDR1 is SGHRS, CDR2 YFSETQ, per germline. The CDR3 coding sequence is TGCGCCAGCAGCTTGGGTGGGAGATACGAGCAGTACTTC. Translating gives CASSLGGRYEQYF.

As for this clone: This same CDR3 is encoded by further DNA sequences in the sample. V usage is TRBV27 and J usage is TRBJ2-7, with a weak D call TRBD2 (6 bases). The ends were cut back, 1 base at V and 6 bases at J, with 7 bases in the middle. The CDR3 length is 12 residues. Germline CDR1 and CDR2: MNHEY and SMNVEV (reference sequence). Here the CDR3 DNA reads TGTGCCAGCAGTTTATTCGGGGGCGAGCAGTACTTC. It yields the protein CASSLFGGEQYF.

With respect to this clone: This specimen includes other DNA sequences encoding the same CDR3. The chain employs TRBV19 and TRBJ2-7; no firm D call. The CDR3 is made up of 13 amino acids. V lost 3 bases and J 1 base, leaving 7 bases between the germline ends. Germline CDR1 is LNHDA and CDR2 is SQIVND (reference sequence). The CDR3 loop is CASSIQVSYEQYF. The DNA for the CDR3 is TGTGCCAGTAGTATTCAGGTTTCCTACGAGCAGTACTTC. Using reference TRBV19 and TRBJ2-7 for the parts outside the CDR3, the full variable domain is DGGITQSPKYLFRKEGQNVTLSCEQNLNHDAMYWYRQDPGQGLRLIYYSQIVNDFQKGDIAEGYSVSREKKESFPLTVTSAQKNPTAFYLCASSIQVSYEQYFGPGTRLTVT.

This chain links TRBV9 with TRBJ2-1, with D tentatively TRBD1 (5 bases). The CDR3 runs to 17 residues. Trimming removed 0 bases at V and 9 bases at J, with 22 bases between. Germline values: CDR1 SGDLS, CDR2 YYNGEE. The CDR3, as DNA: TGTGCCAGCAGCGTAGCCCTGGCAGGGTATCTTCGTGGTGAGCAGTTCTTC. Encoded protein: CASSVALAGYLRGEQFF.

The chain has TRBV4-1 and TRBJ1-1; D is undetermined. Between the trimmed V and J ends, which lost 1 base and 1 base, there was a span of 10 bases. The CDR3 sequence is 15 residues long. CDR1 and CDR2 from the germline V gene are MGHRA and YSYEKL. The CDR3 reads CASSQVVRWNTEAFF. CDR3 sequence (DNA): TGCGCCAGCAGCCAAGTAGTTCGGTGGAACACTGAAGCTTTCTTT.

The chain recombines TRBV27 with TRBJ1-3, with D possibly matching TRBD1 (5 bases). The V and J ends lost 5 bases and 4 bases respectively, with 18 bases between them. The CDR3 length is 16 residues. Germline assignment: CDR1 MNHEY and CDR2 SMNVEV (reference sequence). CDR3 sequence reads: CASSLTYGGLGNTIYF. CDR3 nucleotide sequence: TGTGCCAGCAGTCTCACCTACGGGGGTTTAGGAAACACCATATATTTT.

The chain joins TRBV5-8 to TRBJ1-5, with D possibly being TRBD1 (6 bases). Germline V gene sequence: CDR1 SGHTS, CDR2 YDEGEE. The germline V and J ends were trimmed by 2 bases and 0 bases, with 12 bases remaining between them. This CDR3 comprises 16 residues. The CDR3 region is CASSLWTDSSNQPQHF. DNA of the CDR3: TGTGCCAGCAGCTTATGGACAGACAGTAGCAATCAGCCCCAGCATTTT.

The chain carries TRBV23-1 and TRBJ1-2; D is ambiguous. TRBV23-1 is identified as an open reading frame with a role that is uncertain. Trimming pared 5 bases from V and 5 bases from J, leaving 15 bases between. The CDR3 has 14 residues. The CDR3 here is CASSKVSTGYGYTF. CDR3 coding DNA: TGCGCCAGCAGTAAGGTATCAACGGGTTATGGCTACACCTTC.

The gene calls are TRBV4-2 and TRBJ2-2, with D tentatively TRBD2 (7 bases). The V end lost 0 bases, the J end lost 3 bases, and 20 bases lay between the germline ends. This CDR3 is built from 19 residues. Germline V gives CDR1 LGHNA, CDR2 YNFKEQ. The CDR3 sequence is CASSQEGGLQVQDTGELFF. CDR3 DNA sequence: TGTGCCAGCAGCCAAGAAGGGGGACTACAGGTTCAGGACACCGGGGAGCTGTTTTTT.

This chain links TRBV7-3 with TRBJ1-6; the D gene is possibly TRBD1 (5 bases). This CDR3 is built from 17 residues. V lost 0 bases and J lost 10, with 19 bases in between. Germline lookup yields CDR1 SGHTA and CDR2 FQGTGA. Written as DNA, the CDR3 is TGTGCCAGCAGCTTAACGTTGACAGATACTCCATTGTCACCCCTCCACTTT. This codes for CASSLTLTDTPLSPLHF. The full variable domain, completed using reference TRBV7-3 and TRBJ1-6, is GAGVSQTPSNKVTEKGKYVELRCDPISGHTALYWYRQSLGQGPEFLIYFQGTGAADDSGLPNDRFFAVRPEGSVSTLKIQRTERGDSAVYLCASSLTLTDTPLSPLHFGNGTRLTVT.

V gene TRBV10-1 combines with J gene TRBJ2-5; D assignment may be TRBD1 or TRBD2 (5 bases each). This CDR3 is built from 14 residues. V lost 10 bases, J lost 1 base, and 16 bases lay in between. The V gene's germline CDR1 is WNHNN and CDR2 SYGVQD (reference sequence). The CDR3 region has the DNA TGCGCCAACCCGGGGCAGGCGCTCCAAGAGACCCAGTACTTC. Translated, it gives CANPGQALQETQYF.

This clone is a singleton in its sample. This sequence joins TRBV6-4 and TRBJ1-2; maybe TRBD1 (5 bases). The germline CDR1 and CDR2 sequences are MRHNA and SNTAGT. The ends were cut back, 3 bases at V and 8 bases at J, with 10 bases in the middle. CDR3 length: 12 residues. As DNA, the CDR3 is TGTGCCAGCAGTGATGCGGGGGGAGGCTACACCTTC. This translates into CASSDAGGGYTF.

This rearrangement joins TRBV30 to TRBJ2-5; TRBD1 agrees at 9 bases. Germline V gives CDR1 GTSNPN, CDR2 SVGIG (reference sequence). The CDR3 runs to 15 residues. The J segment lost 0 bases and the V segment lost 4 bases, leaving 6 bases of the junction unmatched. The CDR3 DNA reads TGTGCCTGGACCGACGGGACAGGGTACCAAGAGACCCAGTACTTC. Its protein is CAWTDGTGYQETQYF.

Worth noting for this clone: The same CDR3 arises from other DNA sequences in this sample as well. The gene calls are TRBV6-6 and TRBJ1-1; D is possibly TRBD1 (6 bases). Between the trimmed V and J ends, which lost 4 bases and 2 bases, there was a span of 8 bases. CDR3 length: 13 amino acids. CDR1 is MNHNY and CDR2 is SVGAGI in the germline V gene (reference sequence). CDR3 sequence: CASSSDRNTEAFF. The DNA of the CDR3 is TGTGCCAGCAGTTCGGACAGAAACACTGAAGCTTTCTTT.